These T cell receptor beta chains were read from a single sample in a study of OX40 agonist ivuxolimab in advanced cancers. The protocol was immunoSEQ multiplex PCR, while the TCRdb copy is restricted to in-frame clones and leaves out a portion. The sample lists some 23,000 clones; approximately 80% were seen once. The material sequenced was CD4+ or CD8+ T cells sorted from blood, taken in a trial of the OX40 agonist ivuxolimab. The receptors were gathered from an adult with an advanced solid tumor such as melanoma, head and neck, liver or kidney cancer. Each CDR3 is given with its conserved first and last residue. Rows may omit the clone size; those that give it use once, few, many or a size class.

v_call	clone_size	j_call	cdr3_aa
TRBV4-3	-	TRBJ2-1	CASSQDGGSSSYNEQFF
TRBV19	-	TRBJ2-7	CASSILRDRVHEQYF
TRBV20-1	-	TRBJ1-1	CSASRGNEAFF
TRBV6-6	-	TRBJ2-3	CASSLSGGITDTQYF
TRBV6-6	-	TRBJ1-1	CASVTGNTEAFF
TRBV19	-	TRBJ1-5	CASSPLWAVSNQPQHF
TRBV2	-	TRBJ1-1	CASRGLWDVTEAFF
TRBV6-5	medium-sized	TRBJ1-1	CASSYAAGYTEAFF
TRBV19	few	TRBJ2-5	CASRQTGGRETQYF
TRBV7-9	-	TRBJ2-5	CASSAKDRGETQYF
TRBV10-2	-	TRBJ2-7	CASSGLAGFYEQYF
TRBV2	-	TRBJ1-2	CATPGGYTF
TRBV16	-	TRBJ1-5	CASSQWQVGQPQHF
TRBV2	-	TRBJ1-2	CASTKIISDRAFYGYTF
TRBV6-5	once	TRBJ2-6	CASSYSVGSGANVLTF
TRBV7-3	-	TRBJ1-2	CASSPDGYGYTF
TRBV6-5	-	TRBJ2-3	CASSYSGVIFTDTQYF
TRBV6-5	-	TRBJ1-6	CASSKSSYNSPLHF
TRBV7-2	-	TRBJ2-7	CASSPRTSQFHF
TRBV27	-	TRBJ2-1	CASRLAGGPVEQFF
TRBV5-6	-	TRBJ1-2	CASSSPGQGVIGYTF
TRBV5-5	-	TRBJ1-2	CASSSPGTGPNYGYTF
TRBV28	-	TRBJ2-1	CASLFGRTSGSLVF
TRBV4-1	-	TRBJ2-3	CASSRVSGDTQYF
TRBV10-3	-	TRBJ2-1	CATVGGGNNEQFF
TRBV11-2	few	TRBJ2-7	CASSLVGASYEQYF
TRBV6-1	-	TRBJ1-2	CASSEADTGALAYGYTF
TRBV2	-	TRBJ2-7	CASSGRRYEQYF
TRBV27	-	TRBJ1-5	CASSPPVGQPQHF
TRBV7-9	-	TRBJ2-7	CASSLGGHYEQYF
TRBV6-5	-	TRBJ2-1	CASSPGDNEQFF
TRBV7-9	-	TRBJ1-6	CASSFHELQGVSSPLHF
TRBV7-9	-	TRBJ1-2	CASSTGQGLPNYGYTF
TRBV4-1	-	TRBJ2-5	CASSLAGAQETQYF
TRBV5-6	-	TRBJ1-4	CASSSEGLGKKLFF
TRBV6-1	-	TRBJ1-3	CATGLKDENTIYF
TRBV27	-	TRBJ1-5	CASSLGGYSNQPQHF
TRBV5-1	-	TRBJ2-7	CASSWVAGHYEQYF
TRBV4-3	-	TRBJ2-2	CASSAPGVGTGELFF
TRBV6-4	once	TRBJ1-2	CASKLLAGTGGYGYTF
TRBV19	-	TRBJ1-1	CASSMGGGTEAFF
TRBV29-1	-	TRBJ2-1	CSVGLSGGIRDEQFF
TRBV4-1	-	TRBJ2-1	CASSYAQGTNEQFF
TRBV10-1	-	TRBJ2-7	CASSVGLDYEQYF
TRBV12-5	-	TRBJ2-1	CASGLPTFAGGPLDEQFF
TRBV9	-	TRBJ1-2	CASSNTNHRPGVQDRDAGYTF
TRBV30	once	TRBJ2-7	CAWGRGPSSEQYF
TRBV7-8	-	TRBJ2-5	CASSPYGGRETQYF
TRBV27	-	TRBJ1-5	CASRPTVSNQPQHF
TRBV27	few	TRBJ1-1	CASSNGIGRQAFF
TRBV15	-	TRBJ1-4	CATSREFGGYNEKLFF